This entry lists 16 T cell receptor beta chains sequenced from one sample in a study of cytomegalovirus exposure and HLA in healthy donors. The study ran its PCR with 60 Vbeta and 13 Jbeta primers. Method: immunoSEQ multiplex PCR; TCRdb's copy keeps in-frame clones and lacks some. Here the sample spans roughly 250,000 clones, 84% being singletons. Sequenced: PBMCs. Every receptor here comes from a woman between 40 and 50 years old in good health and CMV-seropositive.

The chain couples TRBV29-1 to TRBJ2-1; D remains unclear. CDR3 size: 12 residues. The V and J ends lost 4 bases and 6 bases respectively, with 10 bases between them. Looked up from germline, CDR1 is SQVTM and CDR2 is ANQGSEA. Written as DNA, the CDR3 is TGCAGCGTTGCAGGCCGATTCAATGAGCAGTTCTTC. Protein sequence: CSVAGRFNEQFF.

CDR3 nucleotides: TGTGCCAGCAGAGGACAGACTCTTGAAAAACTGTTTTTT. It encodes CASRGQTLEKLFF. This chain connects TRBV28 to TRBJ1-4, with D perhaps TRBD1 (6 bases). This CDR3 spans 13 amino acids. Germline assignment: CDR1 MDHEN and CDR2 SYDVKM. Trimming cost V 6 bases and J 7 bases, with 12 bases left between them.

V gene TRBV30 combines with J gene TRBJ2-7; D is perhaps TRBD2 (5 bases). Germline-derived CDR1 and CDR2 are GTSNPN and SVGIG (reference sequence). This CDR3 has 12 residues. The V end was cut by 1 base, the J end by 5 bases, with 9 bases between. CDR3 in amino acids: CAWSGEGNEQYF. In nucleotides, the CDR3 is TGTGCCTGGAGTGGTGAGGGAAACGAGCAGTACTTC.

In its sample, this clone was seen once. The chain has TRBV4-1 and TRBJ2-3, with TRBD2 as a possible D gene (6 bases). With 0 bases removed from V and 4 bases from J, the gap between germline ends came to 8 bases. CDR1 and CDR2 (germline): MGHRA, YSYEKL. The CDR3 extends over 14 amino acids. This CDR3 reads CASSQEGEADTQYF. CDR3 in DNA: TGCGCCAGCAGCCAAGAAGGGGAGGCAGATACGCAGTATTTT.

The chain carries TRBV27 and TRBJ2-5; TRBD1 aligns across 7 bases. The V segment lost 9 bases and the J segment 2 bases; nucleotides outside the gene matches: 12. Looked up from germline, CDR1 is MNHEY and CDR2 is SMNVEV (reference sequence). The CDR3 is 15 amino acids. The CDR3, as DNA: TGTGCCAGGAAGGGTCTTGACAGGGCTCAAGAGACCCAGTACTTC. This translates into CARKGLDRAQETQYF.

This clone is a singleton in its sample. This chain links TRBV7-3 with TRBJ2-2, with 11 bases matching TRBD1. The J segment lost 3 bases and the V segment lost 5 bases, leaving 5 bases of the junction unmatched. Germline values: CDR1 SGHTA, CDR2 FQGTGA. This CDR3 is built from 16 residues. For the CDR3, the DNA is TGTGCCAGCAGCCCTGGACAGGGGGCTGACACCGGGGAGCTGTTTTTT. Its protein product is CASSPGQGADTGELFF.

The DNA of the CDR3 is TGTGCCTGGAGTGTAGCCGGGATTAACTATGGCTACACCTTC. Amino acid sequence: CAWSVAGINYGYTF. The chain joins TRBV30 to TRBJ1-2; D not resolved. The V and J ends lost 0 bases and 1 base respectively, with 9 bases between them. Germline V CDR1 and CDR2: GTSNPN, SVGIG (reference sequence). The CDR3 totals 14 residues.

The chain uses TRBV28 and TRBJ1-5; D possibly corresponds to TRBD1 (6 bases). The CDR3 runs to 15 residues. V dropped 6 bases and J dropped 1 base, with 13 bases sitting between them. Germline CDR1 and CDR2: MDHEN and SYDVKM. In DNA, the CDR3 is TGTGCCAGCAGAAATCGAACAGGGAGCAATCAGCCCCAGCATTTT. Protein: CASRNRTGSNQPQHF.

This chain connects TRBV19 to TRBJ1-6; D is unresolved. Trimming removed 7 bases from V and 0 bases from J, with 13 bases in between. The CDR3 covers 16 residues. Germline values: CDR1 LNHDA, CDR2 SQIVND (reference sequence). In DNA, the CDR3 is TGTGCCAGTACCGACACCTCGAGCTCCTATAATTCACCCCTCCACTTT. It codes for CASTDTSSSYNSPLHF.

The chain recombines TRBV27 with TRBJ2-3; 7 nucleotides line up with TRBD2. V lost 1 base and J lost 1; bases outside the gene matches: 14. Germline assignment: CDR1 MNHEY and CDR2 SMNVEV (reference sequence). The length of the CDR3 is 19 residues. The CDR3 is CASSLWGRVRESGTDTQYF. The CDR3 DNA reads TGTGCCAGCAGTTTATGGGGCCGGGTGCGGGAGTCTGGCACAGATACGCAGTATTTT.

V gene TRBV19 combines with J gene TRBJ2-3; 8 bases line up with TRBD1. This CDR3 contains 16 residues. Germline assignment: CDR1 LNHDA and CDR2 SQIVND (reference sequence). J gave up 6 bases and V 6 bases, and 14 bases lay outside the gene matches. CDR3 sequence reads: CASRSRGGQGSDTQYF. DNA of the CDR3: TGTGCCAGTAGGTCCCGCGGAGGACAGGGCTCCGATACGCAGTATTTT.

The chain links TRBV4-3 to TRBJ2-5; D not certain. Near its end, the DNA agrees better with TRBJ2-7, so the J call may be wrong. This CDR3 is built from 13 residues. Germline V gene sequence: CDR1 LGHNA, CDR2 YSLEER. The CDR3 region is CASSQDSSYEQYF. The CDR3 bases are TGCGCCAGCAGCCAAGATTCGAGCTACGAGCAGTACTTC.

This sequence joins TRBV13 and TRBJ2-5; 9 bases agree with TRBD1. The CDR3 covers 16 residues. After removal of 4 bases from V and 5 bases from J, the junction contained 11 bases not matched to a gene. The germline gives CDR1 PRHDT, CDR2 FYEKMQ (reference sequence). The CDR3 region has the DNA TGTGCCAGCAGCTCTTCCGGGACAGGGTCACTGGAGACCCAGTACTTC. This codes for CASSSSGTGSLETQYF.

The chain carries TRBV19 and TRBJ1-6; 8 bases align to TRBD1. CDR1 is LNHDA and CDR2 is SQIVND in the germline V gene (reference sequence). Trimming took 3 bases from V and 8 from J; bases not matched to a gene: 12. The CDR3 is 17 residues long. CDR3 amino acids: CASSILLAGGIHSPLHF. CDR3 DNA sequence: TGTGCCAGTAGTATTCTTTTGGCAGGGGGCATACATTCACCCCTCCACTTT.

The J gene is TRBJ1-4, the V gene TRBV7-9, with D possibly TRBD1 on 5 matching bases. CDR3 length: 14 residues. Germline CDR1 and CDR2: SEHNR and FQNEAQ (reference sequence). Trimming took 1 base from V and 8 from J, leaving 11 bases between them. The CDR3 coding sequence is TGTGCCAGCAGCTTAGATGGGGCGGGGGAAAAACTGTTTTTT. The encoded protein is CASSLDGAGEKLFF.

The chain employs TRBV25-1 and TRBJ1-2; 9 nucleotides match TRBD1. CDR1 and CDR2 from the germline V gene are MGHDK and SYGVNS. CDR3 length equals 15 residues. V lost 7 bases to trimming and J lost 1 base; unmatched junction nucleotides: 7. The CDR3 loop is CASTPRDRDNYGYTF. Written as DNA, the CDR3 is TGTGCCAGCACCCCCCGGGACAGGGATAACTATGGCTACACCTTC.